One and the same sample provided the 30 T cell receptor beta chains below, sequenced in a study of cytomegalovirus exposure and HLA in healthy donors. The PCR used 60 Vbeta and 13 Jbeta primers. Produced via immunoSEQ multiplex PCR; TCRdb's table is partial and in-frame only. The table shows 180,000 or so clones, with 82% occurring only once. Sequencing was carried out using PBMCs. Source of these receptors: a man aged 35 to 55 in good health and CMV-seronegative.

The CDR3 region has the DNA TGTGCCAGCAGCCTCGAGTTTCGTGGCTACACCTTC. Residues: CASSLEFRGYTF. The chain joins TRBV28 to TRBJ1-2; D call uncertain. The V end was cut by 6 bases, the J end by 7 bases, with 12 bases between. CDR3 size: 12 residues. The V gene's germline CDR1 is MDHEN and CDR2 SYDVKM.

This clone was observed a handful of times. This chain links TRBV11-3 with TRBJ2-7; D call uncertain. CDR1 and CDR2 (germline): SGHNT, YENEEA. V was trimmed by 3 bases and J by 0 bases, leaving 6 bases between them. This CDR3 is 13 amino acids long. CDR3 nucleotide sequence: TGTGCCAGCAGCTTGTACGGCTCCTACGAGCAGTACTTC. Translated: CASSLYGSYEQYF.

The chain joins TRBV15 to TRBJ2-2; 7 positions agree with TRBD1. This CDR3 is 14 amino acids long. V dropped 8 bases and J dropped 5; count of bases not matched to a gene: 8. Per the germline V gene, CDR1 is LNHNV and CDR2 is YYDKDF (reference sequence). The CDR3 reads CATLPQGETGELFF. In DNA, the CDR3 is TGTGCCACCTTACCCCAGGGGGAGACCGGGGAGCTGTTTTTT.

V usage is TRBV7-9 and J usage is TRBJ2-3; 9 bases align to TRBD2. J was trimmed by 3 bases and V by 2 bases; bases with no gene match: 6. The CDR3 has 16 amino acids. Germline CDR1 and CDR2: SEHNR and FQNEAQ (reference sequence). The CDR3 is CASSLMGLAKTDTQYF. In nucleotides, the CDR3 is TGTGCCAGCAGCTTAATGGGACTAGCAAAGACAGATACGCAGTATTTT. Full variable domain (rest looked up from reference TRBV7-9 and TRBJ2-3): DTGVSQNPRHKITKRGQNVTFRCDPISEHNRLYWYRQTLGQGPEFLTYFQNEAQLEKSRLLSDRFSAERPKGSFSTLEIQRTEQGDSAMYLCASSLMGLAKTDTQYFGPGTRLTVL.

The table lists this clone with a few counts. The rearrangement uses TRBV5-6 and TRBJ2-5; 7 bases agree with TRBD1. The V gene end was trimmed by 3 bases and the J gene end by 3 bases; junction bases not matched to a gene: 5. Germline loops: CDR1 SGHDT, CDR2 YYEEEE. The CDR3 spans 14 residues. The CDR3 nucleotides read TGTGCCAGCAGCTCAACAGGGGCGGAAGAGACCCAGTACTTC. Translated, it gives CASSSTGAEETQYF.

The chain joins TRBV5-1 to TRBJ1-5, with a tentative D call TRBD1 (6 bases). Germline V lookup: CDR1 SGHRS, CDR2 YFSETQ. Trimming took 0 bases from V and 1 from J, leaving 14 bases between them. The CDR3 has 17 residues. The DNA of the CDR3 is TGCGCCAGCAGCTTGGGCGCGGGGGGCGCGAGCAATCAGCCCCAGCATTTT. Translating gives CASSLGAGGASNQPQHF.

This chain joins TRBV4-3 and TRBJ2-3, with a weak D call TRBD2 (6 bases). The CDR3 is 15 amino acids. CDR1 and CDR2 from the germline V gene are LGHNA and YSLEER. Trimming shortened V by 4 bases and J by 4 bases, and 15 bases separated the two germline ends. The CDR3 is CASSLTSGGADTQYF. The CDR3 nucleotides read TGCGCCAGCAGCCTGACGAGCGGAGGGGCAGATACGCAGTATTTT.

DNA for the CDR3: TGTGCCAGCAGGATGAGACTAGCGGGAGATCATCGGCAGTTCTTC. The encoded protein is CASRMRLAGDHRQFF. The chain carries TRBV6-1 and TRBJ2-1; 12 nucleotides match TRBD2. The CDR3 totals 15 residues. Germline CDR1 reads MNHNS; CDR2 reads SASEGT. Unmatched junction bases numbered 12, after V lost 6 bases and J lost 12 bases.

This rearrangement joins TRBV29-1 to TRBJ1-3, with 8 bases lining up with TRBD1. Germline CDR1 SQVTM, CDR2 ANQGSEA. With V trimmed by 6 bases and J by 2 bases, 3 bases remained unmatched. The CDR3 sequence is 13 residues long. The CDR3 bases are TGCAGCGTGGAACAGGGGGCTGGAAACACCATATATTTT. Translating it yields CSVEQGAGNTIYF.

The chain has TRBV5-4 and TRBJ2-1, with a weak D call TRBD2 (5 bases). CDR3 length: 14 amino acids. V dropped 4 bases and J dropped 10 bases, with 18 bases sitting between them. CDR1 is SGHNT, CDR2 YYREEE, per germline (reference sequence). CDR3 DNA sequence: TGTGCCAGCAGCCGCAGTTCCGGGGAGATAGAGCAGTTCTTC. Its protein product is CASSRSSGEIEQFF.

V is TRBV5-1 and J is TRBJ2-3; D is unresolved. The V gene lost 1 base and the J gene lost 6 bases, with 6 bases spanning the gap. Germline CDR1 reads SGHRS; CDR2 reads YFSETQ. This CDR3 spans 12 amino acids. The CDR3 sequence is CASSLPGDTQYF. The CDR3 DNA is TGCGCCAGCAGCTTGCCCGGGGATACGCAGTATTTT.

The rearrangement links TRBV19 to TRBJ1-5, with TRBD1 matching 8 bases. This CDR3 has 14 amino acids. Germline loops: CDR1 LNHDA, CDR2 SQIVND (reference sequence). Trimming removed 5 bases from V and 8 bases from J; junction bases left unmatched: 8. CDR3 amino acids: CASSPGQGSEPQHF. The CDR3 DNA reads TGTGCCAGTAGTCCAGGACAGGGAAGTGAGCCCCAGCATTTT. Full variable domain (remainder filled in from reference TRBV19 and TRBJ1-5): DGGITQSPKYLFRKEGQNVTLSCEQNLNHDAMYWYRQDPGQGLRLIYYSQIVNDFQKGDIAEGYSVSREKKESFPLTVTSAQKNPTAFYLCASSPGQGSEPQHFGDGTRLSIL.

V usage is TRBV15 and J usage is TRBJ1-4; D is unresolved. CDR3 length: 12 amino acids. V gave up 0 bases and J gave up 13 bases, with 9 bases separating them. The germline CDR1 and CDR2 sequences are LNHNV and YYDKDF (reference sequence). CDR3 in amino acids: CATSREPRGLFF. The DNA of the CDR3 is TGTGCCACCAGCAGAGAGCCCCGAGGACTGTTTTTT. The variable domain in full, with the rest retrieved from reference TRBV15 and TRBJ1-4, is DAMVIQNPRYQVTQFGKPVTLSCSQTLNHNVMYWYQQKSSQAPKLLFHYYDKDFNNEADTPDNFQSRRPNTSFCFLDIRSPGLGDTAMYLCATSREPRGLFFGSGTQLSVL.

CDR3 coding DNA: TGCGCCAGCAGCTCCTGGGACAGCGGTAGCACTGAAGCTTTCTTT. Its translation: CASSSWDSGSTEAFF. The V and J genes are TRBV5-1 and TRBJ1-1; TRBD1 matches 7 bases. The germline V gene has CDR1 SGHRS and CDR2 YFSETQ. The CDR3 totals 15 residues. With 3 bases clipped from V and 4 bases from J, the junction kept 9 bases outside the gene matches.

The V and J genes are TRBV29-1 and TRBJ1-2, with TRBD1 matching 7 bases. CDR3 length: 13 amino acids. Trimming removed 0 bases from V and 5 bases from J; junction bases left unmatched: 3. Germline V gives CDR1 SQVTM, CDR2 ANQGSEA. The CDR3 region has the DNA TGCAGCGTTGAAGATCGCAGGGGGTATGGCTACACCTTC. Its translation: CSVEDRRGYGYTF.

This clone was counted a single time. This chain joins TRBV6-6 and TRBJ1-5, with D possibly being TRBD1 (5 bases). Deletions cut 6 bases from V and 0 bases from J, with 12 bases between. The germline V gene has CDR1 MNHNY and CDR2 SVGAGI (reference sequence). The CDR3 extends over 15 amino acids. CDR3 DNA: TGTGCCAGCAGGGATCAGGGTGATAGCAATCAGCCCCAGCATTTT. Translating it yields CASRDQGDSNQPQHF.

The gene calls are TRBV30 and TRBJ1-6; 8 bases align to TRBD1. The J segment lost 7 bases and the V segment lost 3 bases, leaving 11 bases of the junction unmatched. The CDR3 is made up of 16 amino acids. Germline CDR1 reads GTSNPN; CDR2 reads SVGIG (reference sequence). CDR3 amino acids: CAWRPTGVGRNSPLHF. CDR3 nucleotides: TGTGCCTGGAGGCCGACAGGGGTAGGTAGGAATTCACCCCTCCACTTT.

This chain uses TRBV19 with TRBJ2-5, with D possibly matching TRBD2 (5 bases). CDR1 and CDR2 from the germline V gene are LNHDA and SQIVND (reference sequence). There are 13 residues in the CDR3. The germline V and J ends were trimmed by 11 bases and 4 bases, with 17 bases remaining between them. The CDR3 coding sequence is TGTGCCGGTTCCGGTAGCGTCGGAGAGACCCAGTACTTC. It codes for CAGSGSVGETQYF.

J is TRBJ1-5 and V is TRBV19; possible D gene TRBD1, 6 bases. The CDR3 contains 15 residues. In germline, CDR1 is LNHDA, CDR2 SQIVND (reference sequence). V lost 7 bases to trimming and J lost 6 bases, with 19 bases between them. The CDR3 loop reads CASTLGQGPSQPQHF. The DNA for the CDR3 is TGTGCCAGTACCCTAGGTCAGGGGCCCAGTCAGCCCCAGCATTTT.

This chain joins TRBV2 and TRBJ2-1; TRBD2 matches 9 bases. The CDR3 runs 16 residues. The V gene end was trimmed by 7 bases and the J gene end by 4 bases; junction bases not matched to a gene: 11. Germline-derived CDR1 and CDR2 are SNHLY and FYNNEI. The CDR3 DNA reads TGTGCCAGCACTCGCCCCGGGACTAGCAAATACAATGAGCAGTTCTTC. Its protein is CASTRPGTSKYNEQFF.

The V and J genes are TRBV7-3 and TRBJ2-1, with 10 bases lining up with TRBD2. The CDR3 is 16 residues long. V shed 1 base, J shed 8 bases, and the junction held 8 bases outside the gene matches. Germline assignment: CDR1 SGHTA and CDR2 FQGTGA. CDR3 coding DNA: TGTGCCAGCAGCTTAAGGGTAGCGGGAGGAGGCGATGAGCAGTTCTTC. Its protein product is CASSLRVAGGGDEQFF.

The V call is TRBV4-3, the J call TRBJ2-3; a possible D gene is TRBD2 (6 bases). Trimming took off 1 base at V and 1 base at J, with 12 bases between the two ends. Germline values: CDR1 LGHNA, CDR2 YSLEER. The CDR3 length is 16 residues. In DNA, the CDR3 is TGCGCCAGCAGCCAAGTCTGGGAGCGGGGCACAGATACGCAGTATTTT. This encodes CASSQVWERGTDTQYF.

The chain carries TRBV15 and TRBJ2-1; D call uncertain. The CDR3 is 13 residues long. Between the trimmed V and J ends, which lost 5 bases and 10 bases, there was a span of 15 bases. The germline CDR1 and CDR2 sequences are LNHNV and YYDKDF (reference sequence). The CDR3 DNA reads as TGTGCCACCAGCTCCCACACCCTCGGGGAGCAGTTCTTC. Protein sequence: CATSSHTLGEQFF.

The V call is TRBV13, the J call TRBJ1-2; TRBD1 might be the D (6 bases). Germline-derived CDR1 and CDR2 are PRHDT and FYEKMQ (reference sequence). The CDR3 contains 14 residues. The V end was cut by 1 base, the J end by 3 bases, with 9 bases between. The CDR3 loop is CASSLVAGDYGYTF. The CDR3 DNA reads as TGTGCCAGCAGCTTAGTCGCAGGGGACTATGGCTACACCTTC.

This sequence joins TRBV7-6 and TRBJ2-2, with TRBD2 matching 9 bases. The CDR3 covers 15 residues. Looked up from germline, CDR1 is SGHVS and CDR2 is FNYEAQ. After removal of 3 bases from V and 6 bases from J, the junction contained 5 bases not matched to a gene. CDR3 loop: CASSLVAGVAGELFF. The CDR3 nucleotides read TGTGCCAGCAGCTTGGTAGCGGGAGTTGCCGGGGAGCTGTTTTTT.

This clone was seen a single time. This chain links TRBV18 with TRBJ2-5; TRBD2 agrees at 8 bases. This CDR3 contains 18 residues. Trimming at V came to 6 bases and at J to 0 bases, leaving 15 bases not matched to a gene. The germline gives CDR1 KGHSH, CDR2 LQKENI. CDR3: CASSTGALADWYQETQYF. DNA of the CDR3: TGTGCCAGCTCTACTGGCGCACTAGCGGACTGGTACCAAGAGACCCAGTACTTC.

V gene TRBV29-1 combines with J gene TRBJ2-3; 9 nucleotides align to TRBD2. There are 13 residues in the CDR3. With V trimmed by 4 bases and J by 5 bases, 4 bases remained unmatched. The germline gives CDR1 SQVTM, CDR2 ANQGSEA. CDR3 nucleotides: TGCAGCGTTGGCGGGGGGGCAGTAGATACGCAGTATTTT. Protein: CSVGGGAVDTQYF.

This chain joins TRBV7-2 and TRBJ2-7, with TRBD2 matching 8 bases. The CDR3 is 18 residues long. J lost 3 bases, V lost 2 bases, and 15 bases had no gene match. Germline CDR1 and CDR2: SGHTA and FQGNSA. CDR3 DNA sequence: TGTGCCAGCAGCTTAAGGCCCCGGCAAGCGGGGGCCGGCTACGAGCAGTACTTC. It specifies CASSLRPRQAGAGYEQYF.

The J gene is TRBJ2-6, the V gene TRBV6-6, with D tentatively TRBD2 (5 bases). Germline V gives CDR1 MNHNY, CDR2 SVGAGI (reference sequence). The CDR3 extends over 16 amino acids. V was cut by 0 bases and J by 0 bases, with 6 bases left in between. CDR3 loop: CASSYSGLSGANVLTF. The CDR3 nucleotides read TGTGCCAGCAGTTACTCAGGACTCTCTGGGGCCAACGTCCTGACTTTC.

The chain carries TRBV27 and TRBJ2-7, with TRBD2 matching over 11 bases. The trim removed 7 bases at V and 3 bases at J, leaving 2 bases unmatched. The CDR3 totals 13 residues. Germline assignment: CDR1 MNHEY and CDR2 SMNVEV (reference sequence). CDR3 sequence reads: CASKTSGIYEQYF. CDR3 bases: TGTGCCAGCAAGACTAGCGGGATCTACGAGCAGTACTTC.